Listed here are 22 T cell receptor beta chains from one sample, sequenced in a study of T-cell memory formation after mild COVID-19. TCRdb reprocessed the 5' RACE reads via MiXCR and lists one record per CDR3 protein. This sample yields approximately 430,000 distinct CDR3 sequences, of which 20% to 25% are seen a single time; around 13% belongs to the top ten. The sample comprised PBMCs or a T cell subset sorted from them (not recorded which). The origin of the receptors is an adult woman who had mild COVID-19 (a few samples of this study predate the infection). Cell type and time point are not known.

This clonotype has more than one count but fewer than ten. This chain links TRBV12-3 or TRBV12-4 with TRBJ2-3; D may be TRBD1 (5 bases). The CDR3 loop spans 13 amino acids. Trimming removed 7 bases at V and 5 bases at J, with 13 bases between. The CDR3 region has the DNA TGTGCCAGCACCTATTCAGGGCAAGATACGCAGTATTTT. Translating it yields CASTYSGQDTQYF.

This clonotype has a single count. The chain links TRBV12-3 or TRBV12-4 to TRBJ1-1; 9 bases are a match to TRBD1. V trimming: 3 bases; J trimming: 11 bases; junction bases outside the gene matches: 13. CDR3 length: 15 amino acids. As DNA, the CDR3 is TGTGCCAGCAGTTTGGCCGGGACAGGGTCCTCCTCGGCTTTCTTT. Amino acid sequence: CASSLAGTGSSSAFF.

The V and J genes are TRBV16 and TRBJ2-1; 11 bases line up with TRBD2. This CDR3 has 17 amino acids. Germline V gives CDR1 KGHSY, CDR2 FQNENV. V shed 1 base and J 3 bases; nucleotides not matched to a gene: 5. Here the CDR3 DNA reads TGTGCCAGCAGCCAATACGGGCTAGCGGGGGGCTACAATGAGCAGTTCTTC. Translation gives CASSQYGLAGGYNEQFF.

The table lists this clonotype with a few counts. This chain uses TRBV25-1 with TRBJ2-1, with D perhaps TRBD1 (6 bases). The ends were cut back, 6 bases at V and 4 bases at J, with 10 bases in the middle. Germline lookup yields CDR1 MGHDK and CDR2 SYGVNS. This CDR3 comprises 13 residues. The CDR3 loop is CASRKGDYNEQFF. CDR3 bases: TGTGCCAGCAGAAAGGGGGATTACAATGAGCAGTTCTTC.

The chain has TRBV9 and TRBJ1-4; 10 bases align to TRBD1. Germline lookup yields CDR1 SGDLS and CDR2 YYNGEE. CDR3 size: 14 residues. The V and J ends lost 4 bases and 9 bases, in that order; junction bases with no gene match: 6. In DNA form, the CDR3 reads TGTGCCAGCAGCTCGGGAGACAGGGGGCAAAAACTGTTTTTT. Encoded protein: CASSSGDRGQKLFF.

This chain joins TRBV5-5 and TRBJ2-1, with 7 nucleotides matching TRBD1. From germline, CDR1 is SGHKS and CDR2 YYEKEE (reference sequence). With V trimmed by 5 bases and J by 6 bases, 5 bases remained unmatched. The CDR3 is made up of 13 amino acids. The DNA for the CDR3 is TGTGCCAGCAGGCCCGCAGGGGGCAATGAGCAGTTCTTC. Protein sequence: CASRPAGGNEQFF.

The CDR3 reads CASSQEPAGLRNIQYF. CDR3 DNA: TGTGCCAGCAGCCAAGAACCAGCCGGTCTTAGAAACATTCAGTACTTC. V gene TRBV4-2 combines with J gene TRBJ2-4; D is ambiguous. This CDR3 comprises 16 residues. Germline V CDR1 and CDR2: LGHNA, YNFKEQ. Deletions cut 0 bases from V and 6 bases from J, with 15 bases between.

V is TRBV3-1 and J is TRBJ2-1; D gene uncertain. The CDR3 is made up of 11 amino acids. The ends were cut back, 3 bases at V and 7 bases at J, with 4 bases in the middle. Germline V gene sequence: CDR1 LGHDT, CDR2 YNNKEL (reference sequence). The CDR3 region is CASSHSNEQFF. DNA for the CDR3: TGTGCCAGCAGCCACAGTAATGAGCAGTTCTTC.

This chain connects TRBV12-3 or TRBV12-4 to TRBJ2-4; possibly TRBD2 for D (7 bases). The CDR3 totals 15 residues. Trimming shortened V by 5 bases and J by 8 bases, and 19 bases separated the two germline ends. The CDR3 loop reads CASSPGDGGGDIQYF. CDR3 sequence (DNA): TGTGCCAGCAGTCCGGGGGACGGAGGGGGGGACATTCAGTACTTC.

This clonotype was observed a single time. The V gene is TRBV29-1, the J gene TRBJ1-2; TRBD1 might be the D (5 bases). The CDR3 totals 16 residues. The germline gives CDR1 SQVTM, CDR2 ANQGSEA. V lost 0 bases to trimming and J lost 3 bases, with 17 bases between them. The CDR3 DNA is TGCAGCGTTGAAGATCGGCGGCAGGGACCTTACTATGGCTACACCTTC. Its translation is CSVEDRRQGPYYGYTF. The full variable domain, with the rest looked up from reference TRBV29-1 and TRBJ1-2, is SAVISQKPSRDICQRGTSLTIQCQVDSQVTMMFWYRQQPGQSLTLIATANQGSEATYESGFVIDKFPISRPNLTFSTLTVSNMSPEDSSIYLCSVEDRRQGPYYGYTFGSGTRLTVV.

The chain has TRBV7-9 and TRBJ2-7; D is ambiguous. Germline V lookup: CDR1 SEHNR, CDR2 FQNEAQ (reference sequence). The CDR3 totals 13 residues. Deletions cut 5 bases from V and 0 bases from J, with 8 bases between. CDR3 nucleotides: TGTGCCAGCAGCGTGGCCCGCTCCTACGAGCAGTACTTC. It codes for CASSVARSYEQYF.

The J gene is TRBJ2-1, the V gene TRBV9, with 11 positions matching TRBD2. The CDR3 contains 16 residues. Looked up from germline, CDR1 is SGDLS and CDR2 is YYNGEE. The V gene end was trimmed by 4 bases and the J gene end by 3 bases; junction bases not matched to a gene: 6. The CDR3 bases are TGTGCCAGCAGCACCCCCGGGACTAGCGGCTACAATGAGCAGTTCTTC. It is translated as CASSTPGTSGYNEQFF.

This clonotype was observed many times. CDR3 residues: CASSGTGQHSEQFF. DNA of the CDR3: TGCGCCAGCAGCGGGACAGGTCAACACTCTGAGCAGTTCTTC. The chain employs TRBV5-1 and TRBJ2-1, with TRBD1 identical over 8 bases. CDR1 and CDR2 from the germline V gene are SGHRS and YFSETQ. This CDR3 contains 14 residues. Germline trimming cut 4 bases from V and 9 bases from J; bases unmatched to any gene: 9. The full variable domain, completed using reference TRBV5-1 and TRBJ2-1, is KAGVTQTPRYLIKTRGQQVTLSCSPISGHRSVSWYQQTPGQGLQFLFEYFSETQRNKGNFPGRFSGRQFSNSRSEMNVSTLELGDSALYLCASSGTGQHSEQFFGPGTRLTVL.

The chain has TRBV27 and TRBJ1-2, with a possible D match to TRBD1 (6 bases). The germline V gene encodes CDR1 MNHEY and CDR2 SMNVEV (reference sequence). CDR3 length: 15 residues. Deletions cut 5 bases from V and 10 bases from J, with 23 bases between. In nucleotides, the CDR3 is TGTGCCAGCAGTCAGTACTCCTCAGGGGTTGGGTACTACACCTTC. Translation: CASSQYSSGVGYYTF.

The chain joins TRBV29-1 to TRBJ1-1; tentatively, D is TRBD1 (6 bases). Trimming shortened V by 4 bases and J by 4 bases, and 16 bases separated the two germline ends. The CDR3 totals 14 residues. CDR1 and CDR2 from the germline V gene are SQVTM and ANQGSEA. The CDR3 is CSVGVLAGATEAFF. CDR3 sequence (DNA): TGCAGCGTTGGAGTCTTGGCAGGGGCCACTGAAGCTTTCTTT. Full variable domain (rest looked up from reference TRBV29-1 and TRBJ1-1): SAVISQKPSRDICQRGTSLTIQCQVDSQVTMMFWYRQQPGQSLTLIATANQGSEATYESGFVIDKFPISRPNLTFSTLTVSNMSPEDSSIYLCSVGVLAGATEAFFGQGTRLTVV.

The chain employs TRBV7-8 and TRBJ2-1; 11 bases are a match to TRBD1. The length of the CDR3 is 15 residues. J was trimmed by 8 bases and V by 5 bases; bases with no gene match: 8. Germline values: CDR1 SGHVS, CDR2 FQNEAQ. The CDR3 bases are TGTGCCAGCAGCCCTGGACAGGGGGCGATCGATGAGCAGTTCTTC. It encodes CASSPGQGAIDEQFF. The full variable domain, rest sourced from reference TRBV7-8 and TRBJ2-1, is GAGVSQSPRYKVAKRGQDVALRCDPISGHVSLFWYQQALGQGPEFLTYFQNEAQLDKSGLPSDRFFAERPEGSVSTLKIQRTQQEDSAVYLCASSPGQGAIDEQFFGPGTRLTVL.

This clonotype appeared a few times. The gene calls are TRBV7-6 and TRBJ2-6, with 7 bases fitting TRBD2. Germline-derived CDR1 and CDR2 are SGHVS and FNYEAQ. The CDR3 runs 19 residues. V gave up 1 base and J gave up 1 base; unmatched junction bases: 10. CDR3 residues: CASSLVGPSGGSGANVLTF. The CDR3 DNA reads as TGTGCCAGCAGCTTAGTAGGCCCTAGCGGAGGGTCTGGGGCCAACGTCCTGACTTTC.

This clonotype was detected only a few times. The chain employs TRBV7-9 and TRBJ1-3; D perhaps matches TRBD1 (6 bases). The germline CDR1 and CDR2 sequences are SEHNR and FQNEAQ (reference sequence). CDR3 length: 14 residues. V lost 5 bases, J lost 6 bases, and 14 bases lay in between. CDR3 amino acids: CASSGSGTLNTIYF. For the CDR3, the DNA is TGTGCCAGCAGCGGGTCCGGGACACTAAACACCATATATTTT.

This clonotype appeared once. V gene TRBV15 combines with J gene TRBJ1-1; D is ambiguous. Germline V gene sequence: CDR1 LNHNV, CDR2 YYDKDF (reference sequence). With 5 bases removed from V and 5 bases from J, the gap between germline ends came to 12 bases. The CDR3 spans 13 residues. This CDR3 is CATSPFQETEAFF. The CDR3, as DNA: TGTGCCACCAGCCCTTTCCAGGAAACTGAAGCTTTCTTT.

The V and J genes are TRBV9 and TRBJ2-7; D is unclear. Germline V gives CDR1 SGDLS, CDR2 YYNGEE. CDR3 length equals 15 residues. V gave up 0 bases and J gave up 2 bases, with 12 bases separating them. As DNA, the CDR3 is TGTGCCAGCAGCGTAGATGGTGGGCGACCCTACGAGCAGTACTTC. This gives the protein CASSVDGGRPYEQYF.

This chain joins TRBV6-2 or TRBV6-3 and TRBJ1-1, with 10 bases that match TRBD1. Germline assignment: CDR1 MNHEY and CDR2 SVGEGT. The length of the CDR3 is 16 residues. The trim removed 2 bases at V and 0 bases at J, leaving 3 bases unmatched. Here the CDR3 reads CASSYDRGHVNTEAFF. CDR3 DNA: TGTGCCAGCAGTTACGACAGGGGGCACGTGAACACTGAAGCTTTCTTT.

This clonotype turned up a few times. The V gene is TRBV6-2 or TRBV6-3, the J gene TRBJ2-5, with D perhaps matching TRBD2 (5 bases). Trimming removed 4 bases at V and 1 base at J, with 16 bases between. This CDR3 has 16 residues. CDR1 and CDR2 from the germline V gene are MNHEY and SVGEGT. CDR3 loop: CASSWVQLGGQETQYF. The CDR3 DNA reads TGTGCCAGCAGTTGGGTCCAACTAGGAGGCCAAGAGACCCAGTACTTC.